These 8 T cell receptor beta chains were sequenced from one sample in a study of cytomegalovirus exposure and HLA in healthy donors. PCR involved 60 Vbeta and 13 Jbeta primers. TCRdb keeps only in-frame clones here, not all; method: immunoSEQ multiplex PCR. The sample comprises about 91,000 clones, 60% to 65% of which are singletons, and about 2.5% rests with the top ten. What was sequenced was PBMCs. The receptors here all came from a human donor in good health.

CDR3: CASSTTAVVGYTF. The CDR3, as DNA: TGTGCCAGCAGTACAACAGCAGTCGTCGGCTACACCTTC. This chain connects TRBV2 to TRBJ1-2; D unclear. The V end was cut by 5 bases, the J end by 8 bases, with 15 bases between. Germline-derived CDR1 and CDR2 are SNHLY and FYNNEI. The CDR3 consists of 13 residues.

The chain combines TRBV5-6 with TRBJ1-5; D remains ambiguous. The CDR3 extends over 12 amino acids. Germline V lookup: CDR1 SGHDT, CDR2 YYEEEE. V lost 2 bases and J lost 6, with 6 bases in between. Here the CDR3 DNA reads TGTGCCAGCAGCTTTTCTCGTCAGCCCCAGCATTTT. Its protein product is CASSFSRQPQHF.

This chain joins TRBV7-2 and TRBJ1-6; 10 bases agree with TRBD1. Looked up from germline, CDR1 is SGHTA and CDR2 is FQGNSA. The CDR3 loop spans 18 amino acids. V lost 1 base and J lost 7; bases outside the gene matches: 10. DNA of the CDR3: TGTGCCAGCAGCTTAGTATTTATCCGGGACAGGGGAAATTCACCCCTCCACTTT. This translates into CASSLVFIRDRGNSPLHF.

The V gene is TRBV29-1, the J gene TRBJ2-3; 11 bases are a match to TRBD2. After removal of 5 bases from V and 5 bases from J, the junction contained 9 bases not matched to a gene. Germline V gives CDR1 SQVTM, CDR2 ANQGSEA. This CDR3 has 15 residues. DNA for the CDR3: TGCAGCGTTAATTCGACTAGCGGGGAGGGAGATACGCAGTATTTT. Its protein product is CSVNSTSGEGDTQYF.

The V and J genes are TRBV4-3 and TRBJ2-2, with 8 bases identical to TRBD1. Germline V gene sequence: CDR1 LGHNA, CDR2 YSLEER. The CDR3 has 17 residues. Trimming at V came to 2 bases and at J to 4 bases, leaving 9 bases not matched to a gene. CDR3 bases: TGCGCCAGCAGCCAACATTCGGACAGGGAGGTCACCGGGGAGCTGTTTTTT. Translating it yields CASSQHSDREVTGELFF.

V is TRBV7-8 and J is TRBJ2-1; D not certain. V was clipped by 8 bases and J by 0 bases, with 8 bases between them. The CDR3 is 13 amino acids. Germline CDR1 reads SGHVS; CDR2 reads FQNEAQ. The CDR3 DNA follows: TGTGCCAGCCGGGTTGGCTCCTACAATGAGCAGTTCTTC. This sequence encodes CASRVGSYNEQFF. Together with reference TRBV7-8 and TRBJ2-1, the CDR3 gives the full variable domain: GAGVSQSPRYKVAKRGQDVALRCDPISGHVSLFWYQQALGQGPEFLTYFQNEAQLDKSGLPSDRFFAERPEGSVSTLKIQRTQQEDSAVYLCASRVGSYNEQFFGPGTRLTVL.

The chain joins TRBV7-9 to TRBJ1-4; D uncertain. The CDR3 length is 13 residues. Germline V gives CDR1 SEHNR, CDR2 FQNEAQ (reference sequence). V lost 1 base to trimming and J lost 5 bases, with 5 bases between them. CDR3 nucleotide sequence: TGTGCCAGCAGCTTAGGAGGGAATGAAAAACTGTTTTTT. Its protein is CASSLGGNEKLFF.

The genes are TRBV5-1 and TRBJ1-5; D call uncertain. The CDR3 has 15 amino acids. The germline V and J ends were trimmed by 2 bases and 0 bases, with 9 bases remaining between them. In germline, CDR1 is SGHRS, CDR2 YFSETQ. CDR3 sequence (DNA): TGCGCCAGCAGCTTATACAAGTATAGCAATCAGCCCCAGCATTTT. Its protein is CASSLYKYSNQPQHF. The full variable domain, in which reference TRBV5-1 and TRBJ1-5 provide the parts outside the CDR3, is KAGVTQTPRYLIKTRGQQVTLSCSPISGHRSVSWYQQTPGQGLQFLFEYFSETQRNKGNFPGRFSGRQFSNSRSEMNVSTLELGDSALYLCASSLYKYSNQPQHFGDGTRLSIL.